The 32 T cell receptor beta chains presented below share a single source sample, sequenced in a study of tumor-infiltrating lymphocytes in primary liver carcinoma. Co-extraction of RNA and DNA was performed on about 19-32 mg of unsorted bulk tissue. Reverse transcription of roughly 480 ng total RNA with a constant-region primer produced TCR beta cDNA. Libraries for TCR beta were built through three nested multiplex PCR rounds, which together made up a slightly modified ARM-PCR procedure. Forward primers for TRBV1-TRBV30 and a C-beta reverse primer served the first two PCR rounds, at roughly 10 cycles each. TCRdb passed the multiplex PCR reads through MiXCR, listing each CDR3 protein once. The data show fewer than 85,000 distinct CDR3 sequences, with approximately 69% seen just once and about 28% held by the top ten. Sequenced input: tumor-adjacent normal liver tissue. Every receptor here comes from a man aged 40-49 years with primary liver carcinoma and hepatitis B virus infection.

On this clonotype itself: One base away lies a much larger clone, so this may be a sequencing read error. CDR3 in amino acids: CASSFTGGGGGHHNEQFF. Here the CDR3 DNA reads TGTGCCAGCAGTTTCACCGGAGGAGGGGGGGGCCACCACAATGAGCAGTTCTTC. The chain employs TRBV28 and TRBJ2-1, with D perhaps matching TRBD2 (7 bases). The CDR3 is made up of 18 amino acids. Trimming shortened V by 3 bases and J by 5 bases, and 23 bases separated the two germline ends. Per germline, CDR1 MDHEN and CDR2 SYDVKM. Based on the CDR3 plus reference TRBV28 and TRBJ2-1, the full variable domain is DVKVTQSSRYLVKRTGEKVFLECVQDMDHENMFWYRQDPGLGLRLIYFSYDVKMKEKGDIPEGYSVSREKKERFSLILESASTNQTSMYLCASSFTGGGGGHHNEQFFGPGTRLTVL.

This clonotype appeared once. One junction end disagrees with the germline gene, perhaps due to a read error. The genes are TRBV5-6 and TRBJ1-2; tentatively, D is TRBD1 (5 bases). The CDR3 runs to 13 residues. Germline-derived CDR1 and CDR2 are SGHDT and YYEEEE. DNA of the CDR3: TGTGCCAGCAGCTTGATTGGGGCAGGAGGCTACACGTTC. As protein: CASSLIGAGGYTF.

The count of this clonotype is one. The chain carries TRBV28 and TRBJ1-1; 7 bases line up with TRBD1. CDR1 MDHEN and CDR2 SYDVKM come from the germline V gene. V shed 1 base, J shed 9 bases, and the junction held 11 bases outside the gene matches. The CDR3 sequence is 15 residues long. The CDR3 nucleotides are TGTGCCAGCAGTTTATCCTATCCAGGGGGGCGCAAAGCTTTCTTT. This encodes CASSLSYPGGRKAFF.

The gene calls are TRBV6-5 and TRBJ2-1; TRBD2 agrees at 7 bases. Germline loops: CDR1 MNHEY, CDR2 SVGAGI. Unmatched junction bases numbered 3, after V lost 3 bases and J lost 7 bases. CDR3 size: 13 residues. CDR3: CASSYNGGNEQFF. The CDR3 DNA is TGTGCCAGCAGTTATAACGGGGGGAATGAGCAGTTCTTC.

On this clonotype itself: The junction departs from the called germline gene at one end, perhaps through a read error. The V call is TRBV5-4, the J call TRBJ2-2, with D perhaps matching TRBD2 (6 bases). Germline V CDR1 and CDR2: SGHNT, YYREEE (reference sequence). This CDR3 is 16 amino acids long. The CDR3 sequence is CASSVSAGGGAGELFF. The CDR3 DNA sequence: TGTGCCAGCAGCGTCTCAGCGGGTGGTGGGGCCGGGGAGTTGTTTTTT.

Worth noting for this clonotype: The CDR3 does not close with the conserved phenylalanine or tryptophan, likely indicating a read error. V and J are TRBV11-2 and TRBJ2-3, with a tentative D call TRBD2 (6 bases). Germline V gene sequence: CDR1 SGHAT, CDR2 FQNNGV. CDR3 length: 16 residues. The CDR3, as DNA: TGCGCCTGCAGCTTAACGGAGGGCCTGTTTTCAGATACGCAGTATTTA. Amino acids: CACSLTEGLFSDTQYL.

A remark on this clonotype: At one end the junction does not follow the germline gene, possibly because of a read error. The chain combines TRBV6-6 with TRBJ2-1; D not certain. The CDR3 is 14 residues long. From germline, CDR1 is MNHNY and CDR2 SVGAGI (reference sequence). The CDR3 DNA follows: TGTGCTAGCAGTTATACCGGGTCAGGCAATGAACAGTTCTTC. It encodes CASSYTGSGNEQFF.

Notes on this clonotype: Being one base from a much bigger clone, this may be a read error. The chain carries TRBV30 and TRBJ2-1, with 7 bases matching TRBD2. Trimming cost V 2 bases and J 5 bases; bases outside gene matches: 3. This CDR3 contains 13 residues. Germline V gene lookup returns CDR1 GTSNPN and CDR2 SVGIG (reference sequence). CDR3 coding DNA: TGTGCCTGGAGTTCCAGCGGGAACAATGAGCAGTTCTTC. Its translation: CAWSSSGNNEQFF.

This clonotype was counted a few times. CDR3 bases: TGTGCCAGCAGCTTACGGACAGGCGTCTACGAGCAGTACTTC. Its protein product is CASSLRTGVYEQYF. The chain carries TRBV11-1 and TRBJ2-7, with 7 positions matching TRBD1. Germline CDR1 reads SGHAT; CDR2 reads FQDESV (reference sequence). The V and J ends lost 2 bases and 3 bases, in that order; junction bases with no gene match: 4. CDR3 length: 14 amino acids.

This clonotype was counted many times. The chain joins TRBV10-2 to TRBJ2-7, with 10 bases fitting TRBD1. Germline assignment: CDR1 WSHSY and CDR2 SAAADI. Losses at the gene ends were 4 bases for V and 5 bases for J; bases not matched to a gene: 8. The CDR3 totals 15 residues. CDR3 loop: CASSVFPGTGDEQYF. CDR3 DNA sequence: TGCGCCAGCAGTGTATTTCCCGGGACAGGGGACGAGCAGTACTTC.

Regarding this clonotype: A read error may explain this, as a much larger clone is one base away. This sequence joins TRBV7-9 and TRBJ2-2; D call uncertain. CDR3 size: 11 residues. Looked up from germline, CDR1 is SEHNR and CDR2 is FQNEAQ (reference sequence). The CDR3 DNA sequence: TGTGCCATCCTAAACACCGAGGAGCTGTTTTTT. It is translated as CAILNTEELFF.

This clonotype was found once. The DNA is left out, because the CDR3 cannot be placed on it with certainty; the CDR3 is given as TCRdb lists it. The chain has TRBV6-5 and TRBJ2-2; no check of the table's D call, TRBD1, against the DNA was made. Germline assignment: CDR1 MNHEY and CDR2 SVGAGI. The CDR3 has 14 amino acids, counting both end residues. This CDR3 reads CPSSYRCTGGELFF.

Turning to this clonotype: The junction departs from the called germline gene at one end, perhaps through a read error. This rearrangement joins TRBV4-1 to TRBJ2-1; tentative D call: TRBD1 (5 bases). Germline lookup yields CDR1 MGHRA and CDR2 YSYEKL. The CDR3 extends over 17 amino acids. The CDR3 region has the DNA TGCGCCAGCAGCCGGGGCTTAGCAGGAAGCTCCCACAATGAGCAGTTCTTC. Encoded protein: CASSRGLAGSSHNEQFF.

This clonotype appeared a few times. One end of the junction is discordant with germline, which a read error may explain. The V gene is TRBV29-1, the J gene TRBJ2-7; D not certain. This CDR3 is 11 amino acids long. Germline CDR1 and CDR2: SQVTM and ANQGSEA. CDR3 residues: CSVEGGHEQCF. The CDR3 DNA sequence: TGCAGCGTTGAAGGGGGTCATGAGCAGTGCTTC.

This clonotype occurred many times. The V call is TRBV28, the J call TRBJ2-5, with D maybe TRBD1 (6 bases). From germline, CDR1 is MDHEN and CDR2 SYDVKM. V was pared by 5 bases and J by 7 bases, with 35 bases between. This CDR3 is 20 amino acids long. Here the CDR3 reads CASSRQPKTGSWANEGTQYF. CDR3 DNA sequence: TGTGCCAGCAGTCGCCAACCTAAGACAGGTTCATGGGCCAACGAGGGGACCCAGTACTTC.

This clonotype was seen only a few times. This may come from a read error, since a much larger clone is one base off. For the CDR3, the DNA is TGTGCCAGCAACCACCGGGACAGACGCACAGATACGCAGTATTTT. It codes for CASNHRDRRTDTQYF. The chain has TRBV5-4 and TRBJ2-3; 7 bases line up with TRBD1. Germline V gives CDR1 SGHNT, CDR2 YYREEE (reference sequence). The CDR3 loop spans 15 amino acids. The J segment lost 1 base and the V segment lost 6 bases, leaving 8 bases of the junction unmatched.

CDR3 in DNA: TGCGCCAGCAGCCGGACTAGCGGGACCCCCGGGGACTCCTACGAGCAGTACTTC. Encoded protein: CASSRTSGTPGDSYEQYF. The chain recombines TRBV5-1 with TRBJ2-7; 12 positions agree with TRBD2. The ends lost 4 bases at V and 0 bases at J; junction bases unmatched: 11. Germline assignment: CDR1 SGHRS and CDR2 YFSETQ. This CDR3 spans 18 amino acids.

Turning to this clonotype: This could be a read error, since a much larger clone is one nucleotide away. The genes are TRBV7-9 and TRBJ2-7; 11 bases fit TRBD1. Germline V gene sequence: CDR1 SEHNR, CDR2 FQNEAQ (reference sequence). The CDR3 sequence is 16 residues long. The J segment lost 5 bases and the V segment lost 2 bases, leaving 8 bases of the junction unmatched. This CDR3 is CASSLISGQGAHEQYF. As DNA, the CDR3 is TGTGCCAGCAGCTTAATCTCAGGACAGGGGGCCCACGAGCAGTACTTC.

To note about this clonotype: One junction end does not reproduce the germline sequence, and a read error may be involved. The rearrangement joins TRBV7-9 to TRBJ2-3, with TRBD2 matching 16 bases. Germline values: CDR1 SEHNR, CDR2 FQNEAQ (reference sequence). CDR3 length: 20 residues. This CDR3 reads CANSWPPGLAGGPASDTQYF. DNA of the CDR3: TGTGCCAACAGTTGGCCCCCGGGACTAGCGGGAGGGCCGGCTTCAGATACCCAGTATTTT.

The V gene is TRBV5-1, the J gene TRBJ2-3; 7 positions match TRBD1. The CDR3 covers 15 residues. Germline CDR1 is SGHRS and CDR2 is YFSETQ. The trim removed 7 bases at V and 0 bases at J, leaving 8 bases unmatched. The CDR3 reads CASRRDSRSTDTQYF. The CDR3 region has the DNA TGCGCCAGCCGACGGGACAGCAGAAGCACAGATACGCAGTATTTT.

The chain combines TRBV6-2 or TRBV6-3 with TRBJ2-2; 7 bases map to TRBD1. Germline V gene sequence: CDR1 MNHEY, CDR2 SVGEGT. V trimming: 4 bases; J trimming: 1 base; junction bases outside the gene matches: 9. This CDR3 contains 17 residues. CDR3 sequence: CASSCGTWTGNTGELFF. The CDR3 nucleotides are TGTGCCAGCAGTTGCGGAACCTGGACAGGGAACACCGGGGAGCTGTTTTTT.

This clonotype was counted between two and nine times. The conserved phenylalanine or tryptophan normally closing the CDR3 is absent here, so this likely arose from a read error. The V and J genes are TRBV4-2 and TRBJ2-7; D is unclear. The CDR3 has 12 amino acids. CDR1 and CDR2 (germline): LGHNA, YNFKEQ. CDR3 DNA sequence: TGTGCCAGCAGTCAAGGTGTGAACGAGCAGTACATC. Amino acid sequence: CASSQGVNEQYI.

A note on this clonotype: At one of its ends the junction is not consistent with the germline gene, which may arise from a read error. The chain uses TRBV12-3 or TRBV12-4 and TRBJ2-7; 9 bases agree with TRBD1. There are 15 residues in the CDR3. This CDR3 is CASSRGTGCSYEQYF. The CDR3 DNA reads as TGTGCCAGCAGTAGGGGGACAGGGTGCTCCTACGAACAGTACTTC.

This clonotype was seen ten or more times. The chain has TRBV28 and TRBJ2-5; either TRBD1 or TRBD2 may fit D (6 bases each). Germline V gives CDR1 MDHEN, CDR2 SYDVKM. V was shortened by 4 bases and J by 1 base, with 13 bases between the two germline ends. The CDR3 extends over 15 amino acids. CDR3 coding DNA: TGTGCCAGCAGTTGGGGGTGGGGGGCCCAAGAGACCCAGTACTTC. Protein sequence: CASSWGWGAQETQYF.

With respect to this clonotype: One end of the junction does not line up with germline, which may come from a read error. The V gene is TRBV11-2, the J gene TRBJ2-7; a possible D gene is TRBD1 (5 bases). The CDR3 is 13 amino acids. From germline, CDR1 is SGHAT and CDR2 FQNNGV. The CDR3 nucleotides are TGTGCCAGGAGCATTGACAGCACCTACGAGCAATACTTC. Protein sequence: CARSIDSTYEQYF.

J is TRBJ2-7 and V is TRBV20-1; 7 bases line up with TRBD1. The germline V gene has CDR1 DFQATT and CDR2 SNEGSKA (reference sequence). CDR3 length: 15 amino acids. After removal of 0 bases from V and 0 bases from J, the junction contained 5 bases not matched to a gene. The CDR3 DNA reads as TGCAGTGCTAGAGATTTAGGGGACAGCTCCTACGAGCAGTACTTC. The encoded protein is CSARDLGDSSYEQYF.

This clonotype was recorded a few times. A single base separates this from a much larger clone, so it may be a read error. CDR3 sequence reads: CASSPQGTANYGYIF. For the CDR3, the DNA is TGTGCCAGCAGCCCACAGGGAACCGCTAACTATGGCTACATCTTC. V gene TRBV6-5 combines with J gene TRBJ1-2, with D perhaps matching TRBD1 (6 bases). This CDR3 is built from 15 residues. CDR1 MNHEY and CDR2 SVGAGI come from the germline V gene.

This clonotype was found a few times. This may stem from a read error, because a much larger clone lies one nucleotide away. The CDR3 nucleotides read TGTGCCAGCAATCCTGGGACAGGACGCTACGAGCAGTACTTC. Protein sequence: CASNPGTGRYEQYF. V usage is TRBV6-5 and J usage is TRBJ2-7, with 8 bases lining up with TRBD1. The CDR3 is made up of 14 amino acids. Trimming cost V 7 bases and J 3 bases; bases outside gene matches: 8. Germline CDR1 and CDR2: MNHEY and SVGAGI.

Ten or more counts support this clonotype. The J gene is TRBJ2-2, the V gene TRBV6-5; 13 nucleotides align to TRBD2. This CDR3 has 14 amino acids. J gave up 7 bases and V 11 bases, and 7 bases lay outside the gene matches. CDR1 MNHEY and CDR2 SVGAGI come from the germline V gene. The CDR3: CAAGTSGKVGELFF. In DNA, the CDR3 is TGTGCCGCCGGGACTAGCGGGAAGGTCGGGGAGCTGTTTTTT.

Remarks on this clonotype: The junction differs from germline at one of its ends, possibly a read error. This rearrangement joins TRBV11-3 to TRBJ2-1; D is ambiguous. The germline gives CDR1 SGHNT, CDR2 YENEEA. The CDR3 runs to 14 residues. The CDR3 DNA is TGTACCAGCAGCTTAGGCGTCTCGGACAATGAGCAGTTCTTC. Translating gives CTSSLGVSDNEQFF.

This clonotype came up many times. The chain couples TRBV11-2 to TRBJ1-2; 7 bases are shared with TRBD1. Germline V lookup: CDR1 SGHAT, CDR2 FQNNGV. Losses at the gene ends were 3 bases for V and 8 bases for J; bases not matched to a gene: 6. The CDR3 runs 13 residues. The CDR3 spells CASSFDRAGGYTF. DNA of the CDR3: TGTGCCAGCAGCTTTGACAGGGCAGGGGGCTACACCTTC.

As for this clonotype: Germline and junction disagree at one end, which may indicate a read error. The chain is built from TRBV10-3 and TRBJ2-2; weak D call: TRBD2 (5 bases). CDR3 length equals 13 residues. CDR1 ENHRY and CDR2 SYGVKD come from the germline V gene. CDR3 sequence reads: CAHFDGYAGEPLF. CDR3 in DNA: TGTGCCCACTTTGATGGTTATGCCGGGGAGCCGCTTTTT.